One sample yielded the 18 T cell receptor beta chains listed below, sequenced in a study of memory CD4+ T cells and cytomegalovirus serostatus. This table comes from immunoSEQ multiplex PCR, and its TCRdb copy is limited to in-frame clones, with some not included. Among roughly 50,000 clones listed, roughly four fifths were seen once. The sort gate was single viable CD3+CD4+CD8-CD45RO+ cells for memory CD4+ T cells. Sequences were obtained from memory CD4+ T cells from blood. The receptors were gathered from an adult in good health and CMV-seronegative.

V is TRBV5-6 and J is TRBJ1-5, with a tentative D call TRBD1 (5 bases). Germline lookup yields CDR1 SGHDT and CDR2 YYEEEE. CDR3 length: 15 residues. V was pared by 0 bases and J by 4 bases, with 11 bases between. CDR3 sequence reads: CASSLVGGTNQPQHF. The DNA for the CDR3 is TGTGCCAGCAGCTTGGTTGGAGGGACTAATCAGCCCCAGCATTTT. The full variable domain, completed using reference TRBV5-6 and TRBJ1-5, is DAGVTQSPTHLIKTRGQQVTLRCSPKSGHDTVSWYQQALGQGPQFIFQYYEEEERQRGNFPDRFSGHQFPNYSSELNVNALLLGDSALYLCASSLVGGTNQPQHFGDGTRLSIL.

V and J are TRBV30 and TRBJ1-6; D is ambiguous. V was shortened by 5 bases and J by 7 bases, with 6 bases between the two germline ends. CDR1 and CDR2 from the germline V gene are GTSNPN and SVGIG (reference sequence). This CDR3 comprises 11 residues. CDR3 DNA: TGTGCCTGGGCGGGGAATTCACCCCTCCACTTT. This encodes CAWAGNSPLHF.

The chain joins TRBV13 to TRBJ2-7, with 7 bases aligning to TRBD1. The CDR3 runs 18 residues. With 5 bases clipped from V and 2 bases from J, the junction kept 18 bases outside the gene matches. Germline V CDR1 and CDR2: PRHDT, FYEKMQ (reference sequence). The CDR3 loop reads CASSHRVRETGDPYEQYF. The CDR3 DNA reads as TGTGCCAGCAGCCATCGCGTTCGGGAAACAGGGGACCCCTACGAGCAGTACTTC. Based on the CDR3 plus reference TRBV13 and TRBJ2-7, the full variable domain is AAGVIQSPRHLIKEKRETATLKCYPIPRHDTVYWYQQGPGQDPQFLISFYEKMQSDKGSIPDRFSAQQFSDYHSELNMSSLELGDSALYFCASSHRVRETGDPYEQYFGPGTRLTVT.

The V and J genes are TRBV28 and TRBJ2-3, with D unclear. V was clipped by 7 bases and J by 3 bases, with 8 bases between them. The germline V gene encodes CDR1 MDHEN and CDR2 SYDVKM. The CDR3 runs to 12 residues. The CDR3 reads CASNSDTDTQYF. CDR3 sequence (DNA): TGTGCCAGCAACTCCGATACAGATACGCAGTATTTT.

In its sample, this clone was seen a few times. The gene calls are TRBV19 and TRBJ1-1; D is perhaps TRBD1 (6 bases). Germline lookup yields CDR1 LNHDA and CDR2 SQIVND (reference sequence). The CDR3 has 14 amino acids. V gave up 4 bases and J gave up 2 bases, with 11 bases separating them. CDR3 sequence (DNA): TGTGCCAGTAGTACGAGGACAGTAAACACTGAAGCTTTCTTT. It encodes CASSTRTVNTEAFF.

V is TRBV25-1 and J is TRBJ2-1; 10 nucleotides align to TRBD1. The junction had 5 bases not matched to a gene; V was cut back by 5 bases and J by 4 bases. The CDR3 runs 15 residues. CDR1 is MGHDK, CDR2 SYGVNS, per germline. The CDR3 loop is CASSKTGGLYNEQFF. The CDR3 nucleotides read TGTGCCAGCAGTAAGACAGGGGGCTTGTACAATGAGCAGTTCTTC. Looking up the rest from reference TRBV25-1 and TRBJ2-1 gives the full variable domain: EADIYQTPRYLVIGTGKKITLECSQTMGHDKMYWYQQDPGMELHLIHYSYGVNSTEKGDLSSESTVSRIRTEHFPLTLESARPSHTSQYLCASSKTGGLYNEQFFGPGTRLTVL.

The table lists this clone with a few counts. The chain uses TRBV4-3 and TRBJ2-1, with no clear D. Germline CDR1 is LGHNA and CDR2 is YSLEER. The CDR3 length is 16 residues. Trimming stripped 0 bases from V and 4 bases from J, with 13 bases between. The CDR3 DNA follows: TGCGCCAGCAGCCAAGAGTTGCAGCCAATGTACAATGAGCAGTTCTTC. It is translated as CASSQELQPMYNEQFF.

V gene TRBV5-1 combines with J gene TRBJ1-4; no reliable D call. There are 14 residues in the CDR3. Trimming removed 6 bases from V and 5 bases from J, with 14 bases in between. Germline V gene sequence: CDR1 SGHRS, CDR2 YFSETQ. CDR3 amino acids: CASNPGRMNEKLFF. CDR3 coding DNA: TGCGCCAGCAACCCGGGGAGGATGAATGAAAAACTGTTTTTT.

The sample holds a few counts of this clone. The genes are TRBV21-1 and TRBJ2-5; TRBD1, the table's D call, was not compared with the DNA. TRBV21-1 is annotated as a pseudogene. The CDR3 totals 15 residues. Written as DNA, the CDR3 is TGTGCCAGCAGCCAATGGGACACCCTCTCAGAGACCCAGTACTTC. It is translated as CASSQWDTLSETQYF.

The chain uses TRBV5-4 and TRBJ2-1; D is uncertain. The V end was cut by 4 bases, the J end by 4 bases, with 9 bases between. Germline CDR1 SGHNT, CDR2 YYREEE (reference sequence). The CDR3 is made up of 13 amino acids. DNA of the CDR3: TGTGCCAGCAGCCTGACCCGGTACAATGAGCAGTTCTTC. Translated, it gives CASSLTRYNEQFF.

This clone appeared a single time. The chain carries TRBV28 and TRBJ1-1; possibly TRBD1 for D (5 bases). V lost 9 bases and J lost 7, with 21 bases in between. This CDR3 contains 14 residues. CDR1 MDHEN and CDR2 SYDVKM come from the germline V gene. CDR3 sequence: CASLTWGEGSEAFF. DNA of the CDR3: TGTGCCAGTCTAACCTGGGGGGAGGGCAGTGAAGCTTTCTTT. Variable domain in full (rest from reference TRBV28 and TRBJ1-1): DVKVTQSSRYLVKRTGEKVFLECVQDMDHENMFWYRQDPGLGLRLIYFSYDVKMKEKGDIPEGYSVSREKKERFSLILESASTNQTSMYLCASLTWGEGSEAFFGQGTRLTVV.

This chain uses TRBV6-5 with TRBJ2-4; D is possibly TRBD1 or TRBD2 (5 bases each). Trimming shortened V by 7 bases and J by 1 base, and 14 bases separated the two germline ends. The CDR3 extends over 15 amino acids. Per the germline V gene, CDR1 is MNHEY and CDR2 is SVGAGI. For the CDR3, the DNA is TGTGCCAGCACCTCAGTAGGGGAGGCCAAAAACATTCAGTACTTC. Amino acid sequence: CASTSVGEAKNIQYF.

The rearrangement joins TRBV6-5 to TRBJ1-2, with unresolved D. Germline CDR1 reads MNHEY; CDR2 reads SVGAGI. Deletions cut 5 bases from V and 3 bases from J, with 10 bases between. The CDR3 has 13 amino acids. Written as DNA, the CDR3 is TGTGCCAGCAGTCCAGGCGGGCACTATGGCTACACCTTC. It yields the protein CASSPGGHYGYTF.

In this sample, this clone turned up a few times. The chain is built from TRBV2 and TRBJ2-7, with 12 nucleotides matching TRBD2. V dropped 1 base and J dropped 3; count of bases not matched to a gene: 10. The CDR3 length is 18 residues. Germline CDR1 reads SNHLY; CDR2 reads FYNNEI. The CDR3 coding sequence is TGTGCCAGCAGTGAAGAACTAGCGGGGGGCCCGATCGACTACGAGCAGTACTTC. Translated, it gives CASSEELAGGPIDYEQYF.

The chain joins TRBV29-1 to TRBJ1-2; weak D call: TRBD1 (6 bases). The ends were cut back, 3 bases at V and 4 bases at J, with 15 bases in the middle. Germline CDR1 is SQVTM and CDR2 is ANQGSEA. The CDR3 sequence is 14 residues long. The CDR3 DNA reads TGCAGCGTTGAGACAGGTTTAAAAGCCTATGGCTACACCTTC. As protein: CSVETGLKAYGYTF.

This sequence joins TRBV10-1 and TRBJ2-7; D possibly uses TRBD1 or TRBD2 (5 bases each). The CDR3 runs to 14 residues. Between the trimmed V and J ends, which lost 5 bases and 7 bases, there was a span of 18 bases. CDR1 is WNHNN and CDR2 is SYGVQD in the germline V gene (reference sequence). The CDR3: CASSKTVSGGEQYF. The CDR3 region has the DNA TGCGCCAGCAGTAAGACAGTATCAGGCGGGGAGCAGTACTTC.

This chain uses TRBV5-1 with TRBJ2-7, with D perhaps TRBD1 (5 bases). The germline V and J ends were trimmed by 0 bases and 7 bases, with 17 bases remaining between them. Germline V gene lookup returns CDR1 SGHRS and CDR2 YFSETQ. There are 15 residues in the CDR3. This chain's CDR3 is CASSLAAGQVGEQYF. The CDR3 DNA follows: TGCGCCAGCAGCTTGGCGGCAGGGCAGGTTGGAGAGCAGTACTTC.

The rearrangement uses TRBV28 and TRBJ2-2; maybe TRBD1 (6 bases). Germline V CDR1 and CDR2: MDHEN, SYDVKM. The CDR3 is 13 amino acids. Trimming took off 8 bases at V and 6 bases at J, with 13 bases between the two ends. CDR3 region: CASGTGSSGELFF. CDR3 sequence (DNA): TGTGCCAGCGGAACAGGGTCGTCCGGGGAGCTGTTTTTT.